One sample yielded the 5 T cell receptor beta chains listed below, sequenced in a study of cytotoxic CD8 clonotypes in ibrutinib-treated CLL. This table comes from immunoSEQ multiplex PCR, and its TCRdb copy is limited to in-frame clones, with some not included. There are roughly 97,000 clones in the sample; 78% occur only once, and about 32% lies in the top ten. Material: PBMCs, obtained after 12 months of ibrutinib treatment. All receptors derive from a human donor with chronic lymphocytic leukemia.

This sequence joins TRBV21-1 and TRBJ1-5. TRBV21-1 is recorded as a pseudogene. The CDR3 loop spans 16 amino acids. DNA of the CDR3: TGTGCCAGCAGCACGCGGGTCAGGGAAAGCAATCAGCCCCAGCATTTT. Translating gives CASSTRVRESNQPQHF.

This clone was detected only a few times. The chain combines TRBV30 with TRBJ2-5; TRBD2 aligns across 10 bases. V was clipped by 3 bases and J by 4 bases; unmatched bases: 11. The CDR3 length is 16 residues. The germline V gene has CDR1 GTSNPN and CDR2 SVGIG (reference sequence). CDR3 bases: TGTGCCTGGAGCGGATCTAGCGGGGGATCGGGAGAGACCCAGTACTTC. Its translation: CAWSGSSGGSGETQYF.

The chain uses TRBV7-2 and TRBJ1-2; weak D call: TRBD1 (5 bases). The CDR3 covers 15 residues. V was trimmed by 4 bases and J by 6 bases, leaving 18 bases between them. CDR1 and CDR2 from the germline V gene are SGHTA and FQGNSA. CDR3 coding DNA: TGTGCCAGCAGCTCAGGTAGACCGACGGGGGATGGCTACACCTTC. It specifies CASSSGRPTGDGYTF.

This rearrangement joins TRBV7-3 to TRBJ2-6, with D uncertain. The germline V gene has CDR1 SGHTA and CDR2 FQGTGA. Trimming shortened V by 5 bases and J by 0 bases, and 8 bases separated the two germline ends. CDR3 size: 15 residues. The CDR3 bases are TGTGCCAGCAGCCAGGCCGTCTCTGGGGCCAACGTCCTGACTTTC. Translated: CASSQAVSGANVLTF.

This chain connects TRBV4-1 to TRBJ2-2; the D is unclear. This CDR3 contains 15 residues. V was shortened by 0 bases and J by 0 bases, with 5 bases between the two germline ends. Germline V gene sequence: CDR1 MGHRA, CDR2 YSYEKL. The CDR3: CASSQDPANTGELFF. Written as DNA, the CDR3 is TGCGCCAGCAGCCAAGACCCAGCGAACACCGGGGAGCTGTTTTTT.